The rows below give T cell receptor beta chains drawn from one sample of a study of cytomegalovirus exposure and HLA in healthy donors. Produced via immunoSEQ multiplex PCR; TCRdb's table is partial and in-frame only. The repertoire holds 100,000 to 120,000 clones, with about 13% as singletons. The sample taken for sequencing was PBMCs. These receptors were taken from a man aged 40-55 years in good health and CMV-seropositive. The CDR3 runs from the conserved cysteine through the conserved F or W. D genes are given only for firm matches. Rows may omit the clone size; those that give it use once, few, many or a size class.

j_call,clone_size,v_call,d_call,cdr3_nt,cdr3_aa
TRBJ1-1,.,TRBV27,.,TGTGCCAGCAGTTTATCGGCAGGCCTGAACACTGAAGCTTTCTTT,CASSLSAGLNTEAFF
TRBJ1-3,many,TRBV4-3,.,TGCGCCAGCAGCCAAGACGCGCCAGGGACAAGTAGAAACACCATATATTTT,CASSQDAPGTSRNTIYF
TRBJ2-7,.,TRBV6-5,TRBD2,TGTGCCAGCCGTGGCGGGAGTTTGTCCTCCTACGAGCAGTACTTC,CASRGGSLSSYEQYF
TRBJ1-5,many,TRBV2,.,TGTGCCAGCAGTGAAGATTCTACAGGGACTCAGCCCCAGCATTTT,CASSEDSTGTQPQHF
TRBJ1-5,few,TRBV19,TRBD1,TGTGCCAGCCGGGGACAGTACAATCAGCCCCAGCATTTT,CASRGQYNQPQHF
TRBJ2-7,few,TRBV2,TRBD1,TGTGCCAGCAGCTCGCGGGGGACAGGGGGCTCCTACGAGCAGTACTTC,CASSSRGTGGSYEQYF
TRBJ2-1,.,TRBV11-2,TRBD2,TGTGCCAGCAGCTTAGACCTAGCGGGAGGGCATGAGCAGTTCTTC,CASSLDLAGGHEQFF
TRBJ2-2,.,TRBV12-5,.,TGTGCTAGTGGTTTGGGGACTTCGACGGAGGGCGGGGAGCTGTTTTTT,CASGLGTSTEGGELFF
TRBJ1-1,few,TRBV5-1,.,TGCGCCAGCAGTTTGACTAGGAACACTGAAGCTTTCTTT,CASSLTRNTEAFF
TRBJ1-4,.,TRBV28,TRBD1,TGTGCCAGCAGTTTCGGGTTCACAGGGGAACAGGGAAAACTGTTTTTT,CASSFGFTGEQGKLFF
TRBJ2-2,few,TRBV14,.,TGTGCCAGCAGCCCCCAGGGCACCGGGGAGCTGTTTTTT,CASSPQGTGELFF
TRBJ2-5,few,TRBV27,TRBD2,TGTGCCAGCAGCCTACGTCGACTAGCGGGAGTAGAGACCCAGTACTTC,CASSLRRLAGVETQYF
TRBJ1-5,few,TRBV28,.,TGTGCCAGCCACCCCGGGCGGGGGAGCAATCAGCCCCAGCATTTT,CASHPGRGSNQPQHF
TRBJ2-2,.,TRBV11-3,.,TGTGCCAGCAGTTCACCCGAGGAGGGGGCAGGGGAGCTGTTTTTT,CASSSPEEGAGELFF
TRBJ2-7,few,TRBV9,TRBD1,TGTGCCAGCAGCGCCCGGGACAGGGGTTTCTCCTACGAGCAGTACTTC,CASSARDRGFSYEQYF
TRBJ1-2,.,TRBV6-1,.,TGTGCCAGCAGTGAGGCACTACGGTATGGCTACACCTTC,CASSEALRYGYTF
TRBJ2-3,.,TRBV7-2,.,TGTGCCAGCAGCTCCCAGCAGGGCACAGATACGCAGTATTTT,CASSSQQGTDTQYF
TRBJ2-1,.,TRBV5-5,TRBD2,TGTGCCAGCAGCTCAGGACTAGTGGGCCCCTACAATGAGCAGTTCTTC,CASSSGLVGPYNEQFF
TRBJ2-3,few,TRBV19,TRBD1,TGTGCCAGTAGGGAATTACAGGGGGGAGATACGCAGTATTTT,CASRELQGGDTQYF
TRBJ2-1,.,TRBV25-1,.,TGTGCCAGCAGTGGAGGAAAACCCTCCACCTACAATGAGCAGTTCTTC,CASSGGKPSTYNEQFF
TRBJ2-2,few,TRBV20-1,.,TGCAGTGCTAGTCGGTTGGGGGAGCTGTTTTTT,CSASRLGELFF
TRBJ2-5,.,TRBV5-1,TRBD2,TGCGCCAGCAGCGTGGGGACTAGCGGATCCCCTCCTCAAGAGACCCAGTACTTC,CASSVGTSGSPPQETQYF
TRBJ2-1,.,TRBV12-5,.,TGTGCTAGTGGTATGGACACTCTATGGCGGAATGAGCAGTTCTTC,CASGMDTLWRNEQFF
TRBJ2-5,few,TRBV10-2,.,TGCGCCAGCAGGCCCACGGGAGTCGGTGAGACCCAGTACTTC,CASRPTGVGETQYF
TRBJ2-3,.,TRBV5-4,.,TGTGCCAGCAGCTTGGCCATAGGGGACACAGATACGCAGTATTTT,CASSLAIGDTDTQYF
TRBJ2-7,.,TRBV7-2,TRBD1,TGTGCCAGCAGCTTATCAGGGACAGCCTACGAGCAGTACTTC,CASSLSGTAYEQYF
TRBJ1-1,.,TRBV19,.,TGTGCCAGTACCGTCCTACCCGCTGTGAACACTGAAGCTTTCTTT,CASTVLPAVNTEAFF
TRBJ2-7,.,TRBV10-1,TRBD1,TGCGCCAGCGGGGACAGGGGCCACGAGCAGTACTTC,CASGDRGHEQYF
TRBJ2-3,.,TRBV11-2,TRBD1,TGTGCCAGCAGCTTAGCAGGGGGCGCAGATACGCAGTATTTT,CASSLAGGADTQYF
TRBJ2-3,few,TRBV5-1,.,TGCGCCAGCAGCTTGGGACACCTAATTAGCACAGATACGCAGTATTTT,CASSLGHLISTDTQYF
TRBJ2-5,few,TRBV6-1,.,TGTGCCAGCAGTGAAGCCTCGGAGACCCAGTACTTC,CASSEASETQYF
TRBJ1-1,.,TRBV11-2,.,TGTGCCAGCAGCTTAGCCGGGAACACTGAAGCTTTCTTT,CASSLAGNTEAFF
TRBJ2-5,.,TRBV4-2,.,TGTGCCAGCAGCCAGAGGACAGAACAAGAGACCCAGTACTTC,CASSQRTEQETQYF
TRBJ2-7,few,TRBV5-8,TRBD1,TGTGCCAGCAGCTTTGGGACAGGGTCCCTGATCGCCTACGAGCAGTACTTC,CASSFGTGSLIAYEQYF
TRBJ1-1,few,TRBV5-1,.,TGCGCCAGCAGGCCCATGATACAGGGGAACACTGAAGCTTTCTTT,CASRPMIQGNTEAFF
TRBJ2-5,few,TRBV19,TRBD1,TGTGCCAGTAGAGACAGGGGGCGCGAGACCCAGTACTTC,CASRDRGRETQYF
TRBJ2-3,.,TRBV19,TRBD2,TGTGCCAGTAGTGTCCGGGAGGCCCCAGATACGCAGTATTTT,CASSVREAPDTQYF
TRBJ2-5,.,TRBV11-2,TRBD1,TGTGCCAGCAGCCCCAGACTCCTCGACAGGGGAAAGGGCCAAGAGACCCAGTACTTC,CASSPRLLDRGKGQETQYF
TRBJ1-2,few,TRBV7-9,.,TGTGCCAGCAGCTTAGAGTCCGGTTATGGCTACACCTTC,CASSLESGYGYTF
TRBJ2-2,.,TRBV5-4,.,TGTGCCAGCAGCTTAATGCGACAGGCCGGGGAGCTGTTTTTT,CASSLMRQAGELFF
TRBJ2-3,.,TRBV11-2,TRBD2,TGTGCCAGCAGCGCTATAGCGGGAGGGCCAGATACGCAGTATTTT,CASSAIAGGPDTQYF